Listed here are 8 T cell receptor beta chains from one sample, sequenced in a study of OX40 agonist ivuxolimab in advanced cancers. Libraries were prepared by immunoSEQ multiplex PCR; TCRdb keeps only in-frame clonotypes and omits some of them. The sample holds tens of thousands of clones; approximately 86% are singletons and the top ten take about 1.7%. The sequencing here drew on CD4+ or CD8+ T cells sorted from blood, taken in a trial of the OX40 agonist ivuxolimab. The receptors shown here come from an adult with an advanced solid tumor such as melanoma, head and neck, liver or kidney cancer.

This chain joins TRBV6-6 and TRBJ2-4; D remains unclear. Germline values: CDR1 MNHNY, CDR2 SVGAGI (reference sequence). The V end lost 3 bases, the J end lost 8 bases, and 14 bases lay between the germline ends. The CDR3 consists of 14 residues. In nucleotides, the CDR3 is TGTGCCAGCAGTTATGCCGACTCCAGCGACATTCAGTACTTC. Residues: CASSYADSSDIQYF.

The chain links TRBV6-5 to TRBJ2-7; 8 bases are shared with TRBD1. V was clipped by 7 bases and J by 0 bases; unmatched bases: 8. The germline gives CDR1 MNHEY, CDR2 SVGAGI. CDR3 length: 15 amino acids. Here the CDR3 reads CASKERTGISYEQYF. Here the CDR3 DNA reads TGTGCCAGCAAGGAAAGGACAGGGATCTCCTACGAGCAGTACTTC.

This chain links TRBV2 with TRBJ1-6, with 7 bases that match TRBD1. CDR1 is SNHLY and CDR2 is FYNNEI in the germline V gene. The CDR3 is made up of 13 amino acids. Losses at the gene ends were 6 bases for V and 7 bases for J; bases not matched to a gene: 3. For the CDR3, the DNA is TGTGCCAGCAGGGTGGACAGGAATTCACCCCTCCACTTT. This codes for CASRVDRNSPLHF.

This rearrangement joins TRBV19 to TRBJ1-1, with 10 bases lining up with TRBD1. V dropped 8 bases and J dropped 2; count of bases not matched to a gene: 17. The germline V gene has CDR1 LNHDA and CDR2 SQIVND (reference sequence). The CDR3 is 18 residues long. The CDR3 protein is CASSRHGQGGTPNTEAFF. The CDR3 coding sequence is TGTGCCAGTTCCCGCCATGGACAGGGGGGTACCCCCAACACTGAAGCTTTCTTT.

This sequence joins TRBV19 and TRBJ2-4, with D perhaps being TRBD1 or TRBD2 (6 bases each). This CDR3 has 16 amino acids. CDR1 LNHDA and CDR2 SQIVND come from the germline V gene (reference sequence). The V end was cut by 7 bases, the J end by 0 bases, with 16 bases between. The CDR3 coding sequence is TGTGCCAGTAAAGAGGGGGGTATTATAGCCAAAAACATTCAGTACTTC. Translating gives CASKEGGIIAKNIQYF.

The chain links TRBV9 to TRBJ2-3; D gene uncertain. The CDR3 totals 14 residues. V lost 0 bases and J 6 bases, leaving 11 bases between the germline ends. CDR1 and CDR2 from the germline V gene are SGDLS and YYNGEE. The CDR3 loop is CASSVVYHGDTQYF. The CDR3 DNA reads as TGTGCCAGCAGCGTAGTATACCACGGGGATACGCAGTATTTT.

The rearrangement joins TRBV7-2 to TRBJ2-7; D remains ambiguous. Germline lookup yields CDR1 SGHTA and CDR2 FQGNSA. The CDR3 consists of 15 residues. Trimming removed 1 base at V and 2 bases at J, with 12 bases between. The CDR3 coding sequence is TGTGCCAGCAGCTTAGTAGGCGAGTGGCCCTACGAGCAGTACTTC. The encoded protein is CASSLVGEWPYEQYF.

The chain links TRBV5-1 to TRBJ2-7; 10 bases agree with TRBD1. CDR1 is SGHRS, CDR2 YFSETQ, per germline. The CDR3 sequence is 14 residues long. Trimming removed 4 bases from V and 5 bases from J; junction bases left unmatched: 6. The CDR3 protein is CASSQTGGSDEQYF. The CDR3 DNA is TGCGCCAGCAGCCAGACAGGGGGCAGCGACGAGCAGTACTTC.